A selection of T cell receptor beta chains follows, all from one sample in a study of vaccination effects on CD4 cells after COVID-19. No cognate antigen is known for these TCRs. Produced via immunoSEQ multiplex PCR; TCRdb's table is partial and in-frame only. This table holds about 50,000 clones, roughly 80% found once. The input for sequencing was CD4+ T cells from PBMCs cultured without peptide, taken before COVID-19 vaccination. Receptor source: a human donor who received a COVID-19 vaccine. Each CDR3 is given with its conserved first and last residue. The D gene is left open where the match is weak. Only some rows state a clone size, as once, few, many or a class for expanded clones.

d_call	clone_size	j_call	v_call	cdr3_nt	cdr3_aa
-	-	TRBJ2-2	TRBV5-1	TGCGCCAGCAGCCAACAGGGCGACACCGGGGAGCTGTTTTTT	CASSQQGDTGELFF
TRBD1	-	TRBJ1-1	TRBV6-2/TRBV6-3	TGTGCCAGCAGCCGACAGGGTGACGCTTTCTTT	CASSRQGDAFF
-	-	TRBJ1-2	TRBV6-5	TGTGCCAGCAGCGATCGACAGATAGATGGCTACACCTTC	CASSDRQIDGYTF
TRBD1	-	TRBJ2-1	TRBV5-1	TGCGCCAGCAGCTCCGGGACAGGGCCTGAGCAGTTCTTC	CASSSGTGPEQFF
-	-	TRBJ1-1	TRBV7-2	TGTGCCAGCAGCACAATCGGCGGGCAGGCTGGCACTGAAGCTTTCTTT	CASSTIGGQAGTEAFF
TRBD1	-	TRBJ1-2	TRBV24-1	TGTGCCACCAGTGATTCCGGACAGGGGGAAGTAGGTGGCTACACCTTC	CATSDSGQGEVGGYTF
-	-	TRBJ1-1	TRBV6-6	TGTGCCAGCAGCTTTACAGGGCGCACTGAAGCTTTCTTT	CASSFTGRTEAFF
-	-	TRBJ1-2	TRBV18	TGTGCCAGCTCACCACTGGATTCGGGCGGGTATGGCTACACCTTC	CASSPLDSGGYGYTF
-	-	TRBJ2-5	TRBV5-5	TGTGCCAGCAGCTTGAGGGTCGGGGAGACCCAGTACTTC	CASSLRVGETQYF
-	-	TRBJ1-4	TRBV7-2	TGTGCCAGCAGCCCTGGGGACACAACTAATGAAAAACTGTTTTTT	CASSPGDTTNEKLFF
-	few	TRBJ1-2	TRBV5-1	TGCGCCAGCAGCTGGCCGGGACCTCTGGGGTATGGCTACACCTTC	CASSWPGPLGYGYTF
TRBD2	-	TRBJ2-3	TRBV29-1	TGCAGCGTTGAGCCTAGCGGGGGTAGCACAGATACGCAGTATTTT	CSVEPSGGSTDTQYF
-	-	TRBJ2-5	TRBV12-5	TGTGCTAGTGGTTTGGTACCAAACCAAGAGACCCAGTACTTC	CASGLVPNQETQYF
TRBD1	-	TRBJ1-5	TRBV7-9	TGTGCCAGCAGCGCCGCCGACAGGGGAGGTCAGCCCCAGCATTTT	CASSAADRGGQPQHF
TRBD1	-	TRBJ1-2	TRBV10-3	TGTGCCATCAGCGGGACAGGGAAAGGAAACTATGGCTACACCTTC	CAISGTGKGNYGYTF
TRBD1	-	TRBJ1-4	TRBV3-1/TRBV3-2	TGTGCCAGCAGCCAGGAGGACAGGGTGGTGCAAACTAATGAAAAACTGTTTTTT	CASSQEDRVVQTNEKLFF
-	few	TRBJ1-3	TRBV7-9	TGTGCCAGCAGCTCCTTAGCGGAGGCTGGAAACACCATATATTTT	CASSSLAEAGNTIYF
-	-	TRBJ1-3	TRBV6-5	TGTGCCAGCAGCCAGGGTAGAGGAAACACCATATATTTT	CASSQGRGNTIYF
TRBD2	once	TRBJ2-3	TRBV9	TGTGCCAGCAGCGTAGTAGCGGGGGGGTTAGCTACGCAGTATTTT	CASSVVAGGLATQYF
-	-	TRBJ1-4	TRBV7-3	TGTGCCAGCAGCTCCCGGGACTACTATGGTGAAAAACTGTTTTTT	CASSSRDYYGEKLFF
-	-	TRBJ1-2	TRBV5-8	TGTGCCAGCAGCTTTCCACAAGTCTATGGCTACACCTTC	CASSFPQVYGYTF
-	-	TRBJ1-1	TRBV7-9	TGTGCCAGCAGCTTTGCAGGCTCCATGAACACTGAAGCTTTCTTT	CASSFAGSMNTEAFF
-	-	TRBJ1-1	TRBV7-3	TGTGCCAGCAGCTTAGACAGGTTCACTGAAGCTTTCTTT	CASSLDRFTEAFF
TRBD2	-	TRBJ2-4	TRBV24-1	TGTGCCACCAGTGATACGAATCGGACTAGCGGGGGGGCCGGTATCCAAAACATTCAGTACTTC	CATSDTNRTSGGAGIQNIQYF
-	once	TRBJ1-4	TRBV6-5	TGTGCCAGCAGGCGACAGGAGGGAGAAAAACTGTTTTTT	CASRRQEGEKLFF
-	-	TRBJ2-3	TRBV4-3	TGCGCCAGCAGCCAAGATTCGGGCGGCCCAGATACGCAGTATTTT	CASSQDSGGPDTQYF
-	-	TRBJ1-1	TRBV15	TGTGCCACCAGCAGAACTAACGACAGGAACACTGAAGCTTTCTTT	CATSRTNDRNTEAFF
TRBD1	once	TRBJ2-2	TRBV6-5	TGTGCCAGCAGGGCAACAGGGGGCAAAGCCGGGGAGCTGTTTTTT	CASRATGGKAGELFF
TRBD1	-	TRBJ1-2	TRBV5-4	TGTGCCAGCAGCAGGGACAGGAACTATGGCTACACCTTC	CASSRDRNYGYTF
-	-	TRBJ2-3	TRBV7-2	TGTGCCAGCAGCTTAGAAGGGTACCGCACAGATACGCAGTATTTT	CASSLEGYRTDTQYF
TRBD2	-	TRBJ2-3	TRBV7-2	TGTGCCAGCAGTTTCCAGACTAGCGGGGGGGCTAGAGATACGCAGTATTTT	CASSFQTSGGARDTQYF
-	-	TRBJ2-6	TRBV27	TGTGCCAGCAGTTTATTGGGACGGGGGGCTCCTGGGGCCAACGTCCTGACTTTC	CASSLLGRGAPGANVLTF
TRBD1	-	TRBJ1-2	TRBV10-3	TGTGCCATCAGCCCCGGGACAGGGGATAGATATGGCTACACCTTC	CAISPGTGDRYGYTF
-	-	TRBJ2-5	TRBV3-1/TRBV3-2	TGTGCCAGCAGCCAATGGGAATCACAGGGATGGGGAGAGACCCAGTACTTC	CASSQWESQGWGETQYF
-	once	TRBJ2-3	TRBV4-1	TGCGCCAGCAGCCAAGAACAGAGAGGCACAGATACGCAGTATTTT	CASSQEQRGTDTQYF
-	-	TRBJ1-5	TRBV10-3	TGTGCCATCAGCGGTACCAATCAGCCCCAGCATTTT	CAISGTNQPQHF
-	-	TRBJ2-5	TRBV7-2	TGTGCCAGCAGCCCGGCTCGGGGGCAAGAGACCCAGTACTTC	CASSPARGQETQYF
-	-	TRBJ1-3	TRBV11-2	TGTGCCAGCAGCTTAGGTCAAGGGCTAACAGGAAACACCATATATTTT	CASSLGQGLTGNTIYF
TRBD1	-	TRBJ2-1	TRBV7-2	TGTGCCAGCAGCTTAGCTTTTTTGGCAGGGGGATACAATGAGCAGTTCTTC	CASSLAFLAGGYNEQFF
TRBD2	-	TRBJ2-6	TRBV7-2	TGTGCCAGCTCCCGTCGGGGGGCTGGGGCCAACGTCCTGACTTTC	CASSRRGAGANVLTF
-	-	TRBJ2-5	TRBV5-1	TGCGCCAGCAGCTTATTGACTGAAGAGACCCAGTACTTC	CASSLLTEETQYF
TRBD2	-	TRBJ2-6	TRBV7-9	TGTGCCAGCAGCACTGGGACTAGTATAACTGGGGCCAACGTCCTGACTTTC	CASSTGTSITGANVLTF
TRBD1	-	TRBJ1-1	TRBV24-1	TGTGCCACCAGTGACTCTGGACAGGGGGACACTGAAGCTTTCTTT	CATSDSGQGDTEAFF
-	-	TRBJ1-2	TRBV4-1	TGCGCCAGCAGCCAAGAGAGGGGGAATAACTATGGCTACACCTTC	CASSQERGNNYGYTF
-	-	TRBJ2-5	TRBV19	TGTGCCAGTAGTCCGCCGGGGGGCCGCGAGACCCAGTACTTC	CASSPPGGRETQYF
-	-	TRBJ2-3	TRBV9	TGTGCCAGCAGCGTAGTTGGTACAGGGCGGACAGATACGCAGTATTTT	CASSVVGTGRTDTQYF
-	-	TRBJ2-2	TRBV9	TGTGCCAGCAGCGTAGAGGGTGGAAACACCGGGGAGCTGTTTTTT	CASSVEGGNTGELFF
-	-	TRBJ2-1	TRBV25-1	TGTGCCAGCAGTAGCCCTTGGGGGCTAGACAATGAGCAGTTCTTC	CASSSPWGLDNEQFF
-	few	TRBJ1-5	TRBV2	TGTGCCAGCAGGATGGGGGGAAATCAGCCCCAGCATTTT	CASRMGGNQPQHF
TRBD1	-	TRBJ1-2	TRBV24-1	TGTGCCACCAGTGAACCCTACAGGGGTTTGGAAGGCTACACCTTC	CATSEPYRGLEGYTF
TRBD1	-	TRBJ1-5	TRBV18	TGTGCCAGCTCACGGGACAGGGGTAACAATCAGCCCCAGCATTTT	CASSRDRGNNQPQHF
-	-	TRBJ2-1	TRBV4-1	TGCGCCAGCAGCCAAAGGGGGTTTAGCTCCTACAATGAGCAGTTCTTC	CASSQRGFSSYNEQFF
TRBD1	-	TRBJ1-1	TRBV7-9	TGTGCCAGCAGCTTGGACAGGGGAAGGACTGAAGCTTTCTTT	CASSLDRGRTEAFF
TRBD1	-	TRBJ2-3	TRBV7-3	TGTGCCAGCAGCACAGGGGGTTCAGATACGCAGTATTTT	CASSTGGSDTQYF